This entry describes one TCR beta chain. Its antigen is not known. The CDR3 loop spans 15 amino acids. Unmatched junction bases numbered 14, after V lost 11 bases and J lost 6 bases. CDR1 MNHNS and CDR2 SASEGT come from the germline V gene. The record originates from a study of OX40 agonist ivuxolimab in advanced cancers. Background on the study: Participants, roughly 81% male, averaged roughly 59 years of age, ranging from about 23 to 79. Earlier treatment with anti-PD-1, anti-PD-L1 or anti-CTLA-4 was permitted, and about 40% had received some.

Study results and caveats: Some of the lowest clonal expansion was seen in partial responders at 0.1-3.0 mg/kg. Averaged across samples, CD8+ T cells carried more expanded clones than CD4+ did.

Data came from immunoSEQ multiplex PCR; TCRdb stores just in-frame clones and leaves some out. The data contain approximately 62,000 clones, 80% to 95% of them singletons. The material sequenced was CD4+ or CD8+ T cells sorted from blood, taken in a trial of the OX40 agonist ivuxolimab. The origin of this receptor is an adult with an advanced solid tumor such as melanoma, head and neck, liver or kidney cancer. The chain joins TRBV6-1 to TRBJ2-2; 8 nucleotides agree with TRBD2. CDR3 DNA: TGTGCCGCCCAGCATGGAGCGGGGGCCGCCGGGGAGCTGTTTTTT. Its protein is CAAQHGAGAAGELFF.